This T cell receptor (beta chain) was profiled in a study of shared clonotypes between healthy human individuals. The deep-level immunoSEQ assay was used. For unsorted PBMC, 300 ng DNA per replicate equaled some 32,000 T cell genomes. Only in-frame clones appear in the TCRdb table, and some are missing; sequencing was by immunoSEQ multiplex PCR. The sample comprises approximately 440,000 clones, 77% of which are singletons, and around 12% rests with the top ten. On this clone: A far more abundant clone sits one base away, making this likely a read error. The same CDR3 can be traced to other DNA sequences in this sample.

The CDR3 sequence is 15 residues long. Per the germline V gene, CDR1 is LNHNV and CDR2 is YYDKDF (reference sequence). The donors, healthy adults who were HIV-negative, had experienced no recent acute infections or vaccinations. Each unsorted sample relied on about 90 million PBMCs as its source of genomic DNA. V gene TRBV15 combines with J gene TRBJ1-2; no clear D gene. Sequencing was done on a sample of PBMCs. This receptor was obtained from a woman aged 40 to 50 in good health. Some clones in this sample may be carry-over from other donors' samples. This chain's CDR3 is CATSRPEEGNYGYTF. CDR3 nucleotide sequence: TGTGCCACCAGCAGACCCGAGGAGGGAAACTACGGCTACACCTTC.